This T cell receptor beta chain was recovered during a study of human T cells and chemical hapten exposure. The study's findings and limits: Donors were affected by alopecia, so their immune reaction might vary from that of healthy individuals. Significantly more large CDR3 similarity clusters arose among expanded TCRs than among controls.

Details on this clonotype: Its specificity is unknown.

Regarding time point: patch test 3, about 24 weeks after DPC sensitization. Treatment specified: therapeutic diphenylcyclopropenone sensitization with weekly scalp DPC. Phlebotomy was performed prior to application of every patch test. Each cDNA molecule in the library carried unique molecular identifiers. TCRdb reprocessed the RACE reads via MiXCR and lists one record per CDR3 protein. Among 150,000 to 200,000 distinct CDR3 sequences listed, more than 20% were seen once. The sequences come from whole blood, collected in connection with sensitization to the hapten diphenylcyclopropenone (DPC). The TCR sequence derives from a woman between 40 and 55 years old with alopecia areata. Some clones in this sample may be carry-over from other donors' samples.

DNA for the CDR3: TGTGCCAGCAGCCCTTTCGACAGATCCTACGAGCAGTACTTC. Translation: CASSPFDRSYEQYF. V gene TRBV11-2 combines with J gene TRBJ2-7; a possible D gene is TRBD1 (5 bases). V was shortened by 5 bases and J by 1 base, with 12 bases between the two germline ends. The CDR3 covers 14 residues. The germline CDR1 and CDR2 sequences are SGHAT and FQNNGV.